A single sample is the source of the 25 T cell receptor beta chains below, sequenced in a study of T cells in Graves' hyperthyroidism and ophthalmopathy. From RNA transcripts, TCR beta CDR3 regions were amplified. A set of HTBI primers served as the primers for a first-round RT-PCR of the TCR CDR3. TCRdb passed the multiplex PCR reads through MiXCR, listing each CDR3 protein once. The sample has approximately 520,000 distinct CDR3 sequences; less than 25% are singletons. Sequencing used blood. These receptors were taken from a man aged 18-30 years with Graves' hyperthyroidism.

This clonotype has ten or more counts. CDR3 loop: CSAPSRLMGAWGGYTF. As DNA, the CDR3 is TGCAGTGCCCCCTCACGCCTCATGGGAGCCTGGGGTGGCTACACCTTC. The genes are TRBV20-1 and TRBJ1-2; no clear D gene. Germline loops: CDR1 DFQATT, CDR2 SNEGSKA (reference sequence). V was shortened by 6 bases and J by 7 bases, with 27 bases between the two germline ends. This CDR3 is 16 amino acids long.

This clonotype was detected a few times. The V and J genes are TRBV5-1 and TRBJ1-2, with 7 bases aligning to TRBD1. Trimming removed 4 bases from V and 0 bases from J; junction bases left unmatched: 12. Germline-derived CDR1 and CDR2 are SGHRS and YFSETQ. The CDR3 consists of 17 residues. The CDR3 spells CASSPETGALSNYGYTF. The CDR3 nucleotides are TGCGCCAGCAGCCCGGAAACAGGGGCCCTATCTAACTATGGCTACACCTTC.

The rearrangement uses TRBV19 and TRBJ2-5; D unclear. This CDR3 has 12 amino acids. The germline V gene has CDR1 LNHDA and CDR2 SQIVND (reference sequence). V lost 3 bases and J 5 bases, leaving 7 bases between the germline ends. DNA of the CDR3: TGTGCCAGTAGTATGAAGCGCGAGACCCAGTACTTC. Amino acid sequence: CASSMKRETQYF.

The chain employs TRBV4-1 and TRBJ1-5; D is ambiguous. Trimming removed 3 bases at V and 5 bases at J, with 8 bases between. Looked up from germline, CDR1 is MGHRA and CDR2 is YSYEKL. The CDR3 contains 13 residues. Here the CDR3 reads CASSQARDQPQHF. In nucleotides, the CDR3 is TGCGCCAGCAGCCAGGCCCGGGATCAGCCCCAGCATTTT.

This clonotype turned up a few times. Given a much more abundant clone one base away, this may be a read error. The V and J genes are TRBV12-3 or TRBV12-4 and TRBJ2-2; maybe TRBD1 (5 bases). The CDR3 has 11 residues. Trimming shortened V by 6 bases and J by 7 bases, and 6 bases separated the two germline ends. The DNA of the CDR3 is TGTGCCAGCAGGGGGCTCGGGGAGCTGTTTTTT. Protein: CASRGLGELFF.

This clonotype was counted ten times or more. The rearrangement uses TRBV28 and TRBJ1-2, with D perhaps TRBD1 (5 bases). CDR1 and CDR2 from the germline V gene are MDHEN and SYDVKM. The V end lost 1 base, the J end lost 4 bases, and 10 bases lay between the germline ends. The length of the CDR3 is 14 residues. CDR3 region: CASSLLQGTYGYTF. Here the CDR3 DNA reads TGTGCCAGCAGTTTATTGCAGGGTACCTATGGCTACACCTTC.

This clonotype has more than one count but fewer than ten. The V gene is TRBV11-2, the J gene TRBJ2-1; tentatively, D is TRBD2 (5 bases). The CDR3 is made up of 15 amino acids. The germline CDR1 and CDR2 sequences are SGHAT and FQNNGV. V was cut by 5 bases and J by 9 bases, with 20 bases left in between. This chain's CDR3 is CASSRVRRGLGEQFF. The CDR3, as DNA: TGTGCCAGCAGCCGCGTTAGACGAGGACTTGGTGAGCAGTTCTTC.

J is TRBJ2-7 and V is TRBV6-2 or TRBV6-3; 7 bases map to TRBD1. The CDR3 runs to 12 residues. Looked up from germline, CDR1 is MNHEY and CDR2 is SVGEGT. Losses at the gene ends were 10 bases for V and 3 bases for J; bases not matched to a gene: 6. This CDR3 reads CATGQVIYEQYF. CDR3 in DNA: TGTGCCACAGGACAGGTGATCTACGAGCAGTACTTC.

This clonotype has ten or more counts. This chain joins TRBV7-8 and TRBJ2-5, with a tentative D call TRBD2 (5 bases). The V gene lost 4 bases and the J gene lost 7 bases, with 16 bases spanning the gap. This CDR3 spans 14 amino acids. In germline, CDR1 is SGHVS, CDR2 FQNEAQ. The CDR3 loop reads CASSSFTADRTQYF. The CDR3 DNA is TGTGCCAGCAGCTCCTTTACAGCGGATCGGACCCAGTACTTC. Variable domain in full (rest from reference TRBV7-8 and TRBJ2-5): GAGVSQSPRYKVAKRGQDVALRCDPISGHVSLFWYQQALGQGPEFLTYFQNEAQLDKSGLPSDRFFAERPEGSVSTLKIQRTQQEDSAVYLCASSSFTADRTQYFGPGTRLLVL.

The chain couples TRBV12-3 or TRBV12-4 to TRBJ1-5, with D maybe TRBD1 (6 bases). CDR3 length equals 14 residues. Between the trimmed V and J ends, which lost 6 bases and 6 bases, there was a span of 15 bases. The CDR3 sequence is CASRTTGSSQPQHF. CDR3 nucleotides: TGTGCCAGCAGAACTACAGGGTCCTCTCAGCCCCAGCATTTT.

This clonotype was counted at least ten times. The chain carries TRBV15 and TRBJ1-2; unclear D gene. The CDR3 spans 13 residues. From germline, CDR1 is LNHNV and CDR2 YYDKDF (reference sequence). Trimming removed 1 base at V and 4 bases at J, with 7 bases between. In DNA, the CDR3 is TGTGCCACCAGCAGAGTTGAAGGCTATGGCTACACCTTC. It is translated as CATSRVEGYGYTF.

In its sample, this clonotype was seen many times. The chain joins TRBV12-3 or TRBV12-4 to TRBJ2-7; maybe TRBD2 (7 bases). Trimming removed 7 bases from V and 2 bases from J, with 12 bases in between. This CDR3 contains 13 residues. CDR3 region: CASTPGGAYEQYF. Written as DNA, the CDR3 is TGTGCCAGCACCCCGGGGGGCGCCTACGAGCAGTACTTC.

This clonotype was recorded at least ten times. This rearrangement joins TRBV6-1 to TRBJ1-2; TRBD1 might be the D (5 bases). V lost 5 bases and J lost 4, with 11 bases in between. This CDR3 is built from 13 residues. The germline gives CDR1 MNHNS, CDR2 SASEGT. The CDR3: CASSPGPSYGYTF. CDR3 DNA sequence: TGTGCCAGCAGTCCGGGGCCAAGCTATGGCTACACCTTC.

The gene calls are TRBV10-1 and TRBJ1-2; D is undetermined. CDR3 length: 14 amino acids. V shed 7 bases and J shed 5 bases, with 17 bases lying between them. Germline values: CDR1 WNHNN, CDR2 SYGVQD (reference sequence). The CDR3 loop is CASISDPLPYGYTF. Here the CDR3 DNA reads TGCGCCAGCATCTCAGATCCACTGCCTTATGGCTACACCTTC.

This clonotype was seen ten or more times. This chain links TRBV12-3 or TRBV12-4 with TRBJ2-6, with D unresolved. V shed 6 bases and J shed 4 bases, with 7 bases lying between them. CDR3 length: 13 amino acids. CDR3 sequence reads: CASREAGANVLTF. CDR3 in DNA: TGTGCCAGCAGAGAAGCCGGGGCCAACGTCCTGACTTTC.

This clonotype was observed a few times. The genes are TRBV6-1 and TRBJ1-1, with a weak D call TRBD1 (6 bases). V gave up 6 bases and J gave up 6 bases, with 11 bases separating them. This CDR3 comprises 12 residues. Germline lookup yields CDR1 MNHNS and CDR2 SASEGT. In DNA, the CDR3 is TGTGCCAGCAGCTCTAACAGGGCTGAAGCTTTCTTT. It encodes CASSSNRAEAFF.

This clonotype was picked up many times. The chain has TRBV11-3 and TRBJ2-5, with 11 bases aligning to TRBD2. With V trimmed by 5 bases and J by 0 bases, 11 bases remained unmatched. CDR3 length: 18 residues. Germline lookup yields CDR1 SGHNT and CDR2 YENEEA. CDR3 nucleotides: TGTGCCAGCAGCCTCCCGACTAGCGGGGATAACTACCAAGAGACCCAGTACTTC. As protein: CASSLPTSGDNYQETQYF.

In its sample, this clonotype was seen many times. The rearrangement uses TRBV6-5 and TRBJ1-1; D is unclear. Trimming shortened V by 0 bases and J by 7 bases, and 6 bases separated the two germline ends. The V gene's germline CDR1 is MNHEY and CDR2 SVGAGI. The CDR3 has 12 residues. The CDR3 sequence is CASSYSTDEAFF. The CDR3, as DNA: TGTGCCAGCAGTTACTCGACGGATGAAGCTTTCTTT.

At least ten counts were recorded for this clonotype. The gene calls are TRBV15 and TRBJ1-1; weak D call: TRBD1 (5 bases). Trimming removed 0 bases from V and 1 base from J, with 9 bases in between. This CDR3 spans 15 amino acids. Germline-derived CDR1 and CDR2 are LNHNV and YYDKDF (reference sequence). The CDR3: CATSREVQGNTEAFF. In DNA, the CDR3 is TGTGCCACCAGCAGAGAGGTTCAGGGGAACACTGAAGCTTTCTTT.

This clonotype appeared a few times. V is TRBV20-1 and J is TRBJ2-7, with 7 bases matching TRBD1. The length of the CDR3 is 13 residues. Losses at the gene ends were 5 bases for V and 5 bases for J; bases not matched to a gene: 9. Germline V gene data show CDR1 as DFQATT and CDR2 as SNEGSKA (reference sequence). CDR3 sequence: CSAPGQVSNEQYF. CDR3 bases: TGCAGTGCTCCCGGACAGGTTTCTAACGAGCAGTACTTC.

This clonotype was seen ten or more times. The chain has TRBV12-5 and TRBJ1-1, with D perhaps matching TRBD1 (6 bases). V gave up 2 bases and J gave up 2 bases, with 12 bases separating them. The CDR3 is 15 residues long. The V gene's germline CDR1 is LGHNT and CDR2 FRNRAP. CDR3 region: CASGLYGGFNTEAFF. The CDR3 DNA follows: TGTGCTAGTGGTTTGTATGGGGGCTTCAACACTGAAGCTTTCTTT.

As for this clonotype: Possible read error: a much larger clone is one base away. The chain couples TRBV24-1 to TRBJ2-5, with D possibly being TRBD2 (6 bases). Germline-derived CDR1 and CDR2 are KGHDR and SFDVKD. CDR3 length equals 14 residues. The V gene lost 5 bases and the J gene lost 5 bases, with 14 bases spanning the gap. The chain's CDR3 is CATSGDTGGETQYF. Here the CDR3 DNA reads TGTGCCACCAGTGGTGATACAGGAGGGGAGACCCAGTACTTC.

This clonotype was seen ten or more times. The chain employs TRBV20-1 and TRBJ1-1; D is unresolved. The CDR3 consists of 16 residues. Germline-derived CDR1 and CDR2 are DFQATT and SNEGSKA (reference sequence). Trimming removed 0 bases from V and 0 bases from J, with 14 bases in between. The CDR3 DNA sequence: TGCAGTGCTAGAGATGCGGGCAGGTCTATGAACACTGAAGCTTTCTTT. This sequence encodes CSARDAGRSMNTEAFF.

About this clonotype itself: This may stem from a read error, because a much larger clone lies one nucleotide away. The chain uses TRBV25-1 and TRBJ1-1, with D unresolved. V lost 8 bases, J lost 5 bases, and 9 bases lay in between. Germline V gives CDR1 MGHDK, CDR2 SYGVNS. The CDR3 extends over 11 amino acids. The CDR3 loop is CASHQETEAFF. CDR3 nucleotides: TGTGCCAGCCACCAGGAAACTGAAGCTTTCTTT. The full variable domain, its missing parts supplied by reference TRBV25-1 and TRBJ1-1, is EADIYQTPRYLVIGTGKKITLECSQTMGHDKMYWYQQDPGMELHLIHYSYGVNSTEKGDLSSESTVSRIRTEHFPLTLESARPSHTSQYLCASHQETEAFFGQGTRLTVV.

This clonotype was found a few times. V and J are TRBV7-9 and TRBJ2-4; D is perhaps TRBD1 (7 bases). The CDR3 loop spans 15 amino acids. V shed 5 bases and J shed 7 bases, with 18 bases lying between them. CDR1 is SEHNR and CDR2 is FQNEAQ in the germline V gene (reference sequence). Here the CDR3 DNA reads TGTGCCAGCAGCCTTTGGACAGGAGGGCATAACATTCAGTACTTC. Protein sequence: CASSLWTGGHNIQYF.